Given below is one TCR beta chain in context. Its antigen is unknown. This sample is part of a study of T cell responses to AZD1222 COVID-19 vaccine. General study findings and limits: Repertoire sampling was restricted to post-peak T cell response timepoints. Donors skewed white British and female; clonal diversity was possibly underestimated. Only 6 or 7 AZD1222 recipients tested seropositive at baseline.

The table came from immunoSEQ multiplex PCR; TCRdb's copy has only in-frame clones and leaves some out. Of some 120,000 clones in the sample, roughly 88% were seen once. Sample: peripheral blood, taken 28 days after the second AZD1222 dose. This receptor was obtained from an adult who received the AZD1222 COVID-19 vaccine.

CDR3 residues: CASSFPGQGHKSLHF. The CDR3 DNA is TGCGCCAGCAGCTTTCCGGGACAGGGGCATAAGTCCCTCCACTTT. The gene calls are TRBV5-1 and TRBJ1-6, with 10 positions matching TRBD1. The CDR3 length is 15 residues. Trimming cost V 2 bases and J 14 bases; bases outside gene matches: 10. Germline V gene sequence: CDR1 SGHRS, CDR2 YFSETQ.